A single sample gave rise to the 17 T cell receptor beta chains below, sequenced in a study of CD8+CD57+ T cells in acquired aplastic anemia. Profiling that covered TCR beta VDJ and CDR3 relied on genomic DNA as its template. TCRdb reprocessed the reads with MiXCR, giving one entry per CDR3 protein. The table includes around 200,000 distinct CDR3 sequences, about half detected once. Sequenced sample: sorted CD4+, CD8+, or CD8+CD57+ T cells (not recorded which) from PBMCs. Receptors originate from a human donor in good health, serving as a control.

The CDR3 DNA reads TGTGCCAGCATAGGGTACAATGAGCAGTTCTTC. Amino acid sequence: CASIGYNEQFF. The V gene is TRBV2, the J gene TRBJ2-1; the D is unclear. The CDR3 has 11 residues. V was cut by 7 bases and J by 4 bases, with 5 bases left in between. From germline, CDR1 is SNHLY and CDR2 FYNNEI.

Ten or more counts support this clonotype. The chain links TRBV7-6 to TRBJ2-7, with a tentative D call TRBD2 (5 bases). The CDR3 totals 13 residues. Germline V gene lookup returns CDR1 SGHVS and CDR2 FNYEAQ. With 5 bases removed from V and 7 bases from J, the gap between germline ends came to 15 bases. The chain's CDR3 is CASSEDSSLEQYF. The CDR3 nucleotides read TGTGCCAGCAGCGAGGACTCTAGTTTAGAGCAGTACTTC. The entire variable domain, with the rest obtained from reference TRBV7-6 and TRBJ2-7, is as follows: GAGVSQSPRYKVTKRGQDVALRCDPISGHVSLYWYRQALGQGPEFLTYFNYEAQQDKSGLPNDRFSAERPEGSISTLTIQRTEQRDSAMYRCASSEDSSLEQYFGPGTRLTVT.

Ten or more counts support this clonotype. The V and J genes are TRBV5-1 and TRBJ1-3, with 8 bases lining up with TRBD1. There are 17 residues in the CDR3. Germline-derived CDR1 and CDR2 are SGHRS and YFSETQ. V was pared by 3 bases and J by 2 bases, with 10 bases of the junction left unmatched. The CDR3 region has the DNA TGCGCCAGCAGCTATACCGGACAGGGCGTTACTGGAAACACCATATATTTT. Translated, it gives CASSYTGQGVTGNTIYF.

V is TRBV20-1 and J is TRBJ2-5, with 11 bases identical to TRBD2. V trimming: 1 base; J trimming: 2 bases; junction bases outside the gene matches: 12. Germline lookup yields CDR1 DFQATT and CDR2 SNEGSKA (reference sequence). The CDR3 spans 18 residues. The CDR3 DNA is TGCAGTGCTAGAGGAGGGACTAGCGGATCATTGTGGCAAGAGACCCAGTACTTC. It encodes CSARGGTSGSLWQETQYF.

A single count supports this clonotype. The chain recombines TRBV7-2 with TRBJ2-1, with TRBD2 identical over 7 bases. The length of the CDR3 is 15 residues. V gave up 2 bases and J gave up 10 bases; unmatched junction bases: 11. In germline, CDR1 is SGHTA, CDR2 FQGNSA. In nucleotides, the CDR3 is TGTGCCAGCAGCTTACAAGCGGGGCACTACGACGAGCAGTTCTTC. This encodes CASSLQAGHYDEQFF.

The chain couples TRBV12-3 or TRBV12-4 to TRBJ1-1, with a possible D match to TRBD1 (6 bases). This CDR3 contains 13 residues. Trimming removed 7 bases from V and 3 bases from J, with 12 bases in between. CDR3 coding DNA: TGTGCCAGCAATCAGGGGAGTGACACTGAAGCTTTCTTT. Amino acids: CASNQGSDTEAFF.

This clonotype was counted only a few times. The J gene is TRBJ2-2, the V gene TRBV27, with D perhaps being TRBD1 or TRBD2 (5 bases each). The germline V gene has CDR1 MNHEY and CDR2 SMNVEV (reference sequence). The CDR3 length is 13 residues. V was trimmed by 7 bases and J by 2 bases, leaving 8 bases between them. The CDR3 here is CASTGANTGELFF. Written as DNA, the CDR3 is TGTGCCAGCACCGGGGCCAACACCGGGGAGCTGTTTTTT.

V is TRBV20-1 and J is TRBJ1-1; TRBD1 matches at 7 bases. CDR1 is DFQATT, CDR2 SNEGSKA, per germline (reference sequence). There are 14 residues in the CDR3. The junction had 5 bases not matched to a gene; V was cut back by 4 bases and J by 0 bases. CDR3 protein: CSAKPGQLNTEAFF. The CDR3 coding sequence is TGCAGTGCTAAGCCGGGACAGCTGAACACTGAAGCTTTCTTT.

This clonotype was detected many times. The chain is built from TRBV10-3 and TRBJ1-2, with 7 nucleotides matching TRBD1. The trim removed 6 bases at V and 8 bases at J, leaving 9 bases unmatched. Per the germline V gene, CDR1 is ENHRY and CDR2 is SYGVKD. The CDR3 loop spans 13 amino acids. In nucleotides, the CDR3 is TGTGCCATCAGCAAACAGGGGCAGGGGGGCTACACCTTC. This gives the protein CAISKQGQGGYTF.

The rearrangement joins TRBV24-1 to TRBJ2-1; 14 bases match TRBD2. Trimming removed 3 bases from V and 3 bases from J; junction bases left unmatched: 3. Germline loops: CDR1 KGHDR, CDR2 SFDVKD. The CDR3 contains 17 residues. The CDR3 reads CATSDRTSGRRYNEQFF. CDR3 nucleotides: TGTGCCACCAGTGATCGGACTAGCGGGAGGCGCTACAATGAGCAGTTCTTC.

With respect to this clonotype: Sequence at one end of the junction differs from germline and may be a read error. The CDR3 here is CASSSTRTGEGYTF. DNA of the CDR3: TGCGCCAGCAGCTCGACTAGGACAGGGGAAGGCTACACCTTC. J is TRBJ1-2 and V is TRBV11-2; 9 nucleotides line up with TRBD1. CDR3 size: 14 residues. Germline V gene sequence: CDR1 SGHAT, CDR2 FQNNGV. The full variable domain, rest sourced from reference TRBV11-2 and TRBJ1-2, is EAGVAQSPRYKIIEKRQSVAFWCNPISGHATLYWYQQILGQGPKLLIQFQNNGVVDDSQLPKDRFSAERLKGVDSTLKIQPAKLEDSAVYLCASSSTRTGEGYTFGSGTRLTVV.

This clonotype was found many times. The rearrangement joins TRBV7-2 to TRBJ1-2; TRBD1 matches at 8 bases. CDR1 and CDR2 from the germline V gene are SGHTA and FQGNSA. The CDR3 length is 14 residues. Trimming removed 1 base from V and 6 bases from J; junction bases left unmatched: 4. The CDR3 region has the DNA TGTGCCAGCAGCTTAGTTTCAGGGGGCGATGGCTACACCTTC. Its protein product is CASSLVSGGDGYTF.

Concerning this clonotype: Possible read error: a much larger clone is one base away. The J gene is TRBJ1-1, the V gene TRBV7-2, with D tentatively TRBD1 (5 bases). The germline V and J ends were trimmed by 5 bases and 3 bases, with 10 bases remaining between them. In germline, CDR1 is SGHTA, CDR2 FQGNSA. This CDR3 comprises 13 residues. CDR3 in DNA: TGTGCCAGCAGCGCCGTCAGGGACACTGAAGCTTTCTTT. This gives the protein CASSAVRDTEAFF.

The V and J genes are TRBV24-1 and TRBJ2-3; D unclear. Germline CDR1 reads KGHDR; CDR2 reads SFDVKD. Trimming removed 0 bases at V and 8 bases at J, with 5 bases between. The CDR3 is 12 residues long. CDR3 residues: CATSDLGITQYF. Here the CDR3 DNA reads TGTGCCACCAGTGATTTGGGGATTACGCAGTATTTT.

The CDR3 here is CASSLTSGGSDTQYF. The DNA for the CDR3 is TGTGCCAGCAGCTTGACTAGCGGGGGCTCAGATACGCAGTATTTT. The chain has TRBV7-9 and TRBJ2-3, with 12 positions matching TRBD2. CDR3 length: 15 amino acids. The germline V gene has CDR1 SEHNR and CDR2 FQNEAQ (reference sequence). V gave up 3 bases and J gave up 4 bases; unmatched junction bases: 2.

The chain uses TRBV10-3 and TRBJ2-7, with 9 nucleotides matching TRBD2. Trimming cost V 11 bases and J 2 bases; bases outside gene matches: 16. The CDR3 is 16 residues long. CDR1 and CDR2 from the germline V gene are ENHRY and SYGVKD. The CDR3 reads CAVGIGGGGETYEQYF. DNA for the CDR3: TGTGCCGTGGGCATCGGGGGCGGGGGGGAAACCTACGAGCAGTACTTC.

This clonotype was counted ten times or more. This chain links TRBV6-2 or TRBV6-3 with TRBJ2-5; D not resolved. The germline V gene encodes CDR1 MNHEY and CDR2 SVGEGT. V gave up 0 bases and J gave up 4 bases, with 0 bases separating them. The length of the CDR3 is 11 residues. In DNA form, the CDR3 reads TGTGCCAGCAGTTACTCAGAGACCCAGTACTTC. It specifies CASSYSETQYF.